This T cell receptor beta chain was profiled in a study of post-analysis software for immune sequencing data. Built from TCR beta cDNA, the libraries had unique molecular identifiers in them. TCRdb fed the PCR reads into MiXCR, producing one record per CDR3 protein. There are roughly 400,000 distinct CDR3 sequences in the sample; 30% to 45% occur only once, and 7.6% lies in the top ten. As to this clonotype: Antigen specificity is unknown.

Study-wide findings and caveats: Comparison of patients with controls showed roughly five TRBV segments more frequent in patients, TRBV5-6, TRBV5-1 and TRBV20-1 among them.

CDR3 length: 14 amino acids. The germline V gene has CDR1 ENHRY and CDR2 SYGVKD. This TCR derives from a girl aged 2 to 10 with multiple sclerosis. The sequenced sample was blood. The rearrangement joins TRBV10-3 to TRBJ2-2, with D maybe TRBD2 (5 bases). The CDR3, as DNA: TGTGGAGGGTCTCCAGCAGGATGGACCGGGGAGCTGTTTTTT. It yields the protein CGGSPAGWTGELFF.